At least ten counts were recorded for the clone carrying this TCR beta chain. Its antigen remains unknown. These data originate in a study of human T cells and chemical hapten exposure. Study as a whole: Patients received weekly diphenylcyclopropenone doses to the scalp throughout the approximately 24-week study. Study-level points and caveats: Since the donors had alopecia, their immune response may not be the same as that of healthy people. Counts of TCRs above 1 in 1000 frequency stayed unchanged with DPC sensitization.

The time point denotes: patch test 2, 6 weeks after DPC sensitization. The treatment here: therapeutic diphenylcyclopropenone sensitization with weekly scalp DPC. The CDR3 runs to 13 residues. V lost 0 bases, J lost 11 bases, and 11 bases lay in between. CDR1 is SGHAT, CDR2 FQNNGV, per germline. TCRdb ran MiXCR on the RACE reads and lists one entry per CDR3 protein. The sample lists approximately 97,000 distinct CDR3 sequences; approximately 10% were seen once. This TCR was recovered from a woman aged 40 to 50 with alopecia areata. Some clones in this sample may be carry-over from other donors' samples. This sequence joins TRBV11-2 and TRBJ2-1, with no clear D. Sequenced material: whole blood, taken in connection with sensitization to the hapten diphenylcyclopropenone (DPC). This CDR3 reads CASSLDRSIKQFF. Written as DNA, the CDR3 is TGTGCCAGCAGCTTAGATCGGTCAATTAAGCAGTTCTTC.